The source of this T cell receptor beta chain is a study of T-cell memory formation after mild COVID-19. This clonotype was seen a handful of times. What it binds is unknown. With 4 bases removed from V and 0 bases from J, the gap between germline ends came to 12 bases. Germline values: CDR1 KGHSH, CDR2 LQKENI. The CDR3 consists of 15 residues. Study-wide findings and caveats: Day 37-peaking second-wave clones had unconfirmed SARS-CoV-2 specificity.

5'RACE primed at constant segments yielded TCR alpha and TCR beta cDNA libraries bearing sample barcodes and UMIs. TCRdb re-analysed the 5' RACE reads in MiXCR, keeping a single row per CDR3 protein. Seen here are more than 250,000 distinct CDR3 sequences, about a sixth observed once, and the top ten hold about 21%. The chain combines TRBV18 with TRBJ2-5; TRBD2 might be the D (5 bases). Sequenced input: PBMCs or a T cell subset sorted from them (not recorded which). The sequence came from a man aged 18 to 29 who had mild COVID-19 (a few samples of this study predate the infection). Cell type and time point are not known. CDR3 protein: CASSLQEGYQETQYF. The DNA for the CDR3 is TGTGCCAGCTCACTCCAAGAGGGTTACCAAGAGACCCAGTACTTC.